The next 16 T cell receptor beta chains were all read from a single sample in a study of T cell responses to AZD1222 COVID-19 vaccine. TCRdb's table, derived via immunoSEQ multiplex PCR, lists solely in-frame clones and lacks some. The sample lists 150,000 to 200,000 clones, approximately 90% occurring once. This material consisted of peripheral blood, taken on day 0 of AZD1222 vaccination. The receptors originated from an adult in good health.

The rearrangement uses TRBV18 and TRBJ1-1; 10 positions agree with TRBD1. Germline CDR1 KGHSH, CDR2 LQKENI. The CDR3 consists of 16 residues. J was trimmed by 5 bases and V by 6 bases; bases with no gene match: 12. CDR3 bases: TGTGCCAGCTCCCTACTGAGACCGGGACAGGGGACTGAAGCTTTCTTT. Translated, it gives CASSLLRPGQGTEAFF.

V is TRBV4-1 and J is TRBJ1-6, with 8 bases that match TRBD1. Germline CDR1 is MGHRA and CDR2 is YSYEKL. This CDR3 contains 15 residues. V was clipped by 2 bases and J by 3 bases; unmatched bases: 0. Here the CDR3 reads CASSQTGGYNSPLHF. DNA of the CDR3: TGCGCCAGCAGCCAAACAGGGGGCTATAATTCACCCCTCCACTTT.

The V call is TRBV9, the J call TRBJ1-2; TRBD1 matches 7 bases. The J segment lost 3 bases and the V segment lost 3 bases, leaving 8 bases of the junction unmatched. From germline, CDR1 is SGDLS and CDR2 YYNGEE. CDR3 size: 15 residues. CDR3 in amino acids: CASSEYRQGHYGYTF. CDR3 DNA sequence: TGTGCCAGCAGCGAGTACCGACAGGGCCACTATGGCTACACCTTC.

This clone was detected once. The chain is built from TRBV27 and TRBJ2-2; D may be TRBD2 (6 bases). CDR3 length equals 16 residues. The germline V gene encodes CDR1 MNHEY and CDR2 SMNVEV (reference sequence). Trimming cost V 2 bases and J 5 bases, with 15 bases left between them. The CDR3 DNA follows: TGTGCCAGCAGTTTAGAACTAGCCCCGGGGACCGGGGAGCTGTTTTTT. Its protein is CASSLELAPGTGELFF.

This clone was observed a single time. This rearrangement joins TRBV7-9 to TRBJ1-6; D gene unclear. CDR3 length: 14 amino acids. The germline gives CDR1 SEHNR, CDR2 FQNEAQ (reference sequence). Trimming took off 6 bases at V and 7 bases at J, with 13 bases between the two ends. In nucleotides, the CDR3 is TGTGCCAGCAGTCTGGAGGTCGAGAATTCACCCCTCCACTTT. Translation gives CASSLEVENSPLHF.

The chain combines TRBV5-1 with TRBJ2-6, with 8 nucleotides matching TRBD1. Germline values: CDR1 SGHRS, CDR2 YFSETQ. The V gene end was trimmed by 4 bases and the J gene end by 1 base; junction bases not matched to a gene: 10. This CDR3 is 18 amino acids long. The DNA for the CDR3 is TGCGCCAGCAGCGCATCGGCGCAGGGGGCGTCTGGGGCCAACGTCCTGACTTTC. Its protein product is CASSASAQGASGANVLTF.

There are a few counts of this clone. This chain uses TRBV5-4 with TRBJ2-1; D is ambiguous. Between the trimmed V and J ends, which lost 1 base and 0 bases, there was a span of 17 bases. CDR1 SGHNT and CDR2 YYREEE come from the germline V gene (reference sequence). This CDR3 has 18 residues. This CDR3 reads CASSLTVLAGSSYNEQFF. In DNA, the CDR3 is TGTGCCAGCAGCTTGACGGTGCTTGCCGGAAGCTCCTACAATGAGCAGTTCTTC.

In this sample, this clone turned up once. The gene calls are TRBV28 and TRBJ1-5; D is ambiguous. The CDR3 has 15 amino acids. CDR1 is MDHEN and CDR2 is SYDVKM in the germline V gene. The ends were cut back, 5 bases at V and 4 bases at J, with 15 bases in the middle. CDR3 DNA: TGTGCCAGCAGTCAGCCTTACAGCCGTAATCAGCCCCAGCATTTT. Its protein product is CASSQPYSRNQPQHF.

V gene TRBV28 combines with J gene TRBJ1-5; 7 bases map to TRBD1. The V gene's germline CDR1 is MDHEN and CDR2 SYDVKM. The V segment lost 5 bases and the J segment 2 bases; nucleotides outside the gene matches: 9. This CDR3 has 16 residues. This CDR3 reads CASSLNRGAGNQPQHF. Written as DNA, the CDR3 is TGTGCCAGCAGTCTTAACAGGGGTGCGGGCAATCAGCCCCAGCATTTT.

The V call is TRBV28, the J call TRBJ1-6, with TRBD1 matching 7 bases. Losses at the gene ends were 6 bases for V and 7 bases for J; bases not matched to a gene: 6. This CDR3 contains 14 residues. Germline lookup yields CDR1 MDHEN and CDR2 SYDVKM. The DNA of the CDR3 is TGTGCCAGCAGGTCGGGACAGCCAAATTCACCCCTCCACTTT. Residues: CASRSGQPNSPLHF.

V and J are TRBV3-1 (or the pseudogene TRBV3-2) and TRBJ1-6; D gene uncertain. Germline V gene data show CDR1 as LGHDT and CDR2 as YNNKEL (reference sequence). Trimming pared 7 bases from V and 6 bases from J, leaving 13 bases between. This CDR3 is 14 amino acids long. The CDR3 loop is CASKYRELNSPLHF. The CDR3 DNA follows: TGTGCCAGCAAATACCGGGAACTTAATTCACCCCTCCACTTT.

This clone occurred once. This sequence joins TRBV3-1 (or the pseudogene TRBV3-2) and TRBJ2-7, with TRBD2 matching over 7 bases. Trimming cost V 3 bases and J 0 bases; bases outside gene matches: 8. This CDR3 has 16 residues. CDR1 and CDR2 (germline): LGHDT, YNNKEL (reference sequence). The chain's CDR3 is CASSQGSGLSSYEQYF. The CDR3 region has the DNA TGTGCCAGCAGCCAGGGTAGCGGGCTAAGCTCCTACGAGCAGTACTTC.

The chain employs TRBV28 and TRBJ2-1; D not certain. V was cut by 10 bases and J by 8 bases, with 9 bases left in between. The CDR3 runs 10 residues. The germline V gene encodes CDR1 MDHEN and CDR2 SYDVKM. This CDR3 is CATGRDEQFF. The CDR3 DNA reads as TGTGCCACTGGGCGAGATGAGCAGTTCTTC.

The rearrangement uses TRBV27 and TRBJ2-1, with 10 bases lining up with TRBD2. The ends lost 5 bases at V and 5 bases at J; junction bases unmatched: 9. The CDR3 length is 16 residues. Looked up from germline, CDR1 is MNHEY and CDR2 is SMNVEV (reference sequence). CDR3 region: CASSVGSGRPHNEQFF. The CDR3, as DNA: TGTGCCAGCAGTGTAGGTAGCGGGAGGCCCCACAATGAGCAGTTCTTC.

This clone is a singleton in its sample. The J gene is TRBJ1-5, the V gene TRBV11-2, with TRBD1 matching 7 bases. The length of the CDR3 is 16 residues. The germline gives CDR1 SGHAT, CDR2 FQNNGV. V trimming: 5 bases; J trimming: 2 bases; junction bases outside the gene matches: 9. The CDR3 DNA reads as TGTGCCAGCAGCGGCGGGGGGACAGTTGGCAATCAGCCCCAGCATTTT. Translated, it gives CASSGGGTVGNQPQHF.

The CDR3 bases are TGTGCCAGCCAGCTACGGGGGTCCGGCCGGAACACTGAAGCTTTCTTT. Encoded protein: CASQLRGSGRNTEAFF. V and J are TRBV11-3 and TRBJ1-1, with TRBD1 as a possible D gene (5 bases). V was cut by 8 bases and J by 1 base, with 20 bases left in between. Germline V gene sequence: CDR1 SGHNT, CDR2 YENEEA. The CDR3 has 16 residues.